The 25 T cell receptor beta chains below come from one sample, sequenced in a study of beta chain features in type 1 diabetes. Study-wide points: Shorter TCRB CDR3s, moderately but significantly so, marked every one of the four CD4+ subsets in Type 1 diabetes patients.

These receptors lack a known antigen. Of the isolated RNA, all was reverse transcribed, and so the sequenced material was expressed TCRB transcripts. The method was immunoSEQ multiplex PCR; TCRdb's version includes in-frame clones alone and lacks a portion of them. The sample holds more than 250,000 clones, approximately 15% seen once. Material: naive CD4+ T cells from blood. The receptors stem from a man younger than 35 with type 1 diabetes.

This clone was picked up a small number of times. Written as DNA, the CDR3 is TGTGCCATCAGTGAGTCGAGCTATGAGCAGTTCTTC. It translates to CAISESSYEQFF. The gene calls are TRBV10-3 and TRBJ2-1, with D hard to call. V lost 0 bases to trimming and J lost 8 bases, with 5 bases between them. The CDR3 totals 12 residues. Germline V gene data show CDR1 as ENHRY and CDR2 as SYGVKD.

This clone was counted only a few times. The chain has TRBV10-3 and TRBJ2-3; D not certain. From germline, CDR1 is ENHRY and CDR2 SYGVKD. The CDR3 runs to 11 residues. Trimming removed 5 bases at V and 4 bases at J, with 4 bases between. CDR3 amino acids: CAISPADTQYF. In DNA form, the CDR3 reads TGTGCCATCAGTCCCGCAGATACGCAGTATTTT.

This chain links TRBV7-2 with TRBJ1-1; 8 positions match TRBD1. Germline V lookup: CDR1 SGHTA, CDR2 FQGNSA. This CDR3 comprises 12 residues. J gave up 8 bases and V 5 bases, and 4 bases lay outside the gene matches. CDR3 in amino acids: CASSLRGREAFF. CDR3 DNA sequence: TGTGCCAGCAGCCTCAGGGGGCGCGAAGCTTTCTTT.

The gene calls are TRBV5-1 and TRBJ1-2; no firm D call. Germline CDR1 and CDR2: SGHRS and YFSETQ. The CDR3 is made up of 12 amino acids. V was pared by 6 bases and J by 2 bases, with 8 bases between. CDR3 nucleotide sequence: TGCGCCAGCATCCTCAGGAACTATGGCTACACCTTC. This sequence encodes CASILRNYGYTF.

This clone turned up a few times. This sequence joins TRBV29-1 and TRBJ2-5, with D possibly being TRBD2 (5 bases). CDR1 and CDR2 from the germline V gene are SQVTM and ANQGSEA. This CDR3 is built from 13 residues. Trimming removed 5 bases at V and 4 bases at J, with 14 bases between. The CDR3 coding sequence is TGCAGCGTTAAGCTACTAGTCCGAGAGACCCAGTACTTC. Amino acids: CSVKLLVRETQYF. Drawing the rest from reference TRBV29-1 and TRBJ2-5, the complete variable domain is SAVISQKPSRDICQRGTSLTIQCQVDSQVTMMFWYRQQPGQSLTLIATANQGSEATYESGFVIDKFPISRPNLTFSTLTVSNMSPEDSSIYLCSVKLLVRETQYFGPGTRLLVL.

V is TRBV28 and J is TRBJ2-4, with D unclear. Germline CDR1 MDHEN, CDR2 SYDVKM. The CDR3 contains 15 residues. V lost 5 bases, J lost 5 bases, and 16 bases lay in between. The CDR3 protein is CASSPPRNSQNIQYF. DNA of the CDR3: TGTGCCAGCAGTCCCCCCCGAAATAGTCAAAACATTCAGTACTTC.

V and J are TRBV20-1 and TRBJ2-7; a weak D match, TRBD1 (6 bases). Germline CDR1 reads DFQATT; CDR2 reads SNEGSKA (reference sequence). The CDR3 contains 11 residues. Trimming removed 6 bases from V and 6 bases from J, with 12 bases in between. CDR3 bases: TGCAGTGCCCTAGACAGGTTCGAGCAGTACTTC. It yields the protein CSALDRFEQYF.

This clone was counted between two and nine times. The chain recombines TRBV5-4 with TRBJ2-5; TRBD2 might be the D (7 bases). CDR3 size: 13 residues. CDR1 and CDR2 from the germline V gene are SGHNT and YYREEE (reference sequence). V lost 4 bases, J lost 5 bases, and 12 bases lay in between. CDR3 in amino acids: CASSAQGGETQYF. The CDR3 DNA follows: TGTGCCAGCAGCGCACAGGGAGGGGAGACCCAGTACTTC. Drawing the rest from reference TRBV5-4 and TRBJ2-5, the complete variable domain is ETGVTQSPTHLIKTRGQQVTLRCSSQSGHNTVSWYQQALGQGPQFIFQYYREEENGRGNFPPRFSGLQFPNYSSELNVNALELDDSALYLCASSAQGGETQYFGPGTRLLVL.

This clone appeared a few times. The V call is TRBV10-3, the J call TRBJ1-1; D is possibly TRBD1 (6 bases). Trimming took off 11 bases at V and 5 bases at J, with 18 bases between the two ends. This CDR3 is built from 13 residues. Germline values: CDR1 ENHRY, CDR2 SYGVKD. CDR3 DNA sequence: TGTGCCTCTAGCAATACAGGGCGAACTGAAGCTTTCTTT. It encodes CASSNTGRTEAFF.

The CDR3: CASRPWTGSNYGYTF. The CDR3, as DNA: TGTGCCAGCAGACCCTGGACAGGGTCTAACTATGGCTACACCTTC. V usage is TRBV28 and J usage is TRBJ1-2; TRBD1 matches 8 bases. J was trimmed by 0 bases and V by 6 bases; bases with no gene match: 6. CDR3 length: 15 residues. Germline V gives CDR1 MDHEN, CDR2 SYDVKM.

CDR3 sequence: CSVGDSYTEAFF. The DNA for the CDR3 is TGCAGCGTGGGGGACTCGTACACTGAAGCTTTCTTT. The chain is built from TRBV29-1 and TRBJ1-1; the D gene is possibly TRBD1 (5 bases). This CDR3 has 12 amino acids. The V gene lost 6 bases and the J gene lost 3 bases, with 11 bases spanning the gap. Looked up from germline, CDR1 is SQVTM and CDR2 is ANQGSEA. The full variable domain, with the rest looked up from reference TRBV29-1 and TRBJ1-1, is SAVISQKPSRDICQRGTSLTIQCQVDSQVTMMFWYRQQPGQSLTLIATANQGSEATYESGFVIDKFPISRPNLTFSTLTVSNMSPEDSSIYLCSVGDSYTEAFFGQGTRLTVV.

The chain couples TRBV7-6 to TRBJ2-7; the match to TRBD2 covers 9 bases. CDR1 is SGHVS and CDR2 is FNYEAQ in the germline V gene. The CDR3 covers 16 residues. V shed 1 base, J shed 0 bases, and the junction held 4 bases outside the gene matches. The CDR3 sequence: CASSLGGRGGSYEQYF. In DNA form, the CDR3 reads TGTGCCAGCAGCTTAGGAGGGCGGGGGGGCTCCTACGAGCAGTACTTC.

This clone was detected a few times. The V gene is TRBV4-3, the J gene TRBJ2-3; 8 bases map to TRBD2. V trimming: 3 bases; J trimming: 1 base; junction bases outside the gene matches: 6. CDR1 is LGHNA, CDR2 YSLEER, per germline. This CDR3 is 16 amino acids long. The DNA for the CDR3 is TGCGCCAGCAGCCAGGCCGGACTAGCCGGCACAGATACGCAGTATTTT. Translating gives CASSQAGLAGTDTQYF.

The chain is built from TRBV5-1 and TRBJ2-7; perhaps TRBD1 as D (5 bases). The CDR3 spans 15 residues. Germline V CDR1 and CDR2: SGHRS, YFSETQ. V shed 5 bases and J shed 2 bases, with 17 bases lying between them. The CDR3 sequence: CASRWGQGRAYEQYF. The CDR3 coding sequence is TGCGCCAGCAGGTGGGGTCAGGGTAGGGCCTACGAGCAGTACTTC. Full variable domain (outside the CDR3, taken from reference TRBV5-1 and TRBJ2-7): KAGVTQTPRYLIKTRGQQVTLSCSPISGHRSVSWYQQTPGQGLQFLFEYFSETQRNKGNFPGRFSGRQFSNSRSEMNVSTLELGDSALYLCASRWGQGRAYEQYFGPGTRLTVT.

This rearrangement joins TRBV7-9 to TRBJ1-1; D not certain. The CDR3 is made up of 12 amino acids. The germline CDR1 and CDR2 sequences are SEHNR and FQNEAQ (reference sequence). V was pared by 5 bases and J by 7 bases, with 11 bases between. CDR3 DNA sequence: TGTGCCAGCAGCCTGCAAGAGGGTGAAGCTTTCTTT. This encodes CASSLQEGEAFF.

This clone was observed a few times. V and J are TRBV5-6 and TRBJ2-2, with D unclear. Germline V CDR1 and CDR2: SGHDT, YYEEEE. V was trimmed by 0 bases and J by 3 bases, leaving 9 bases between them. The CDR3 is 15 amino acids. The CDR3 region has the DNA TGTGCCAGCAGCTTGGGGCAGTTATACACCGGGGAGCTGTTTTTT. The encoded protein is CASSLGQLYTGELFF.

The V call is TRBV5-8, the J call TRBJ2-5, with D maybe TRBD2 (6 bases). The CDR3 spans 16 residues. Germline CDR1 reads SGHTS; CDR2 reads YDEGEE. Trimming pared 4 bases from V and 5 bases from J, leaving 21 bases between. CDR3 sequence reads: CASSPGSSRSSETQYF. CDR3 nucleotide sequence: TGTGCCAGCAGCCCCGGGAGTAGTCGGAGTTCGGAGACCCAGTACTTC.

The rearrangement uses TRBV7-9 and TRBJ1-5, with TRBD1 as a possible D gene (5 bases). In germline, CDR1 is SEHNR, CDR2 FQNEAQ (reference sequence). This CDR3 contains 14 residues. The ends were cut back, 5 bases at V and 2 bases at J, with 10 bases in the middle. The CDR3 protein is CASSPDNGNQPQHF. CDR3 bases: TGTGCCAGCAGCCCGGACAACGGCAATCAGCCCCAGCATTTT.

In its sample, this clone was seen a few times. The chain is built from TRBV4-3 and TRBJ2-1, with D unclear. Germline CDR1 LGHNA, CDR2 YSLEER. Trimming removed 0 bases at V and 0 bases at J, with 9 bases between. The CDR3 contains 16 residues. CDR3 sequence: CASSQDSSGSYNEQFF. The CDR3 DNA follows: TGCGCCAGCAGCCAAGATTCGTCAGGCTCCTACAATGAGCAGTTCTTC.

This sequence joins TRBV30 and TRBJ2-1; 12 bases are shared with TRBD2. Germline loops: CDR1 GTSNPN, CDR2 SVGIG (reference sequence). V lost 4 bases, J lost 1 base, and 17 bases stayed unmatched. This CDR3 region has 20 residues. The CDR3 here is CAWTQTRLAGVITSYNEQFF. The CDR3 DNA sequence: TGTGCCTGGACCCAAACCCGACTAGCGGGAGTTATTACGTCCTACAATGAGCAGTTCTTC.

CDR3 sequence reads: CASTSGPDGGSTEAFF. The CDR3 DNA follows: TGTGCCAGCACCTCCGGTCCGGACGGAGGGAGCACTGAAGCTTTCTTT. The genes are TRBV5-8 and TRBJ1-1, with D unresolved. This CDR3 comprises 16 residues. Per the germline V gene, CDR1 is SGHTS and CDR2 is YDEGEE. V lost 6 bases and J 4 bases, leaving 22 bases between the germline ends.

This chain joins TRBV2 and TRBJ2-3, with 10 bases identical to TRBD2. CDR1 and CDR2 from the germline V gene are SNHLY and FYNNEI. J lost 15 bases, V lost 4 bases, and 13 bases had no gene match. There are 14 residues in the CDR3. The CDR3 sequence is CASSVQAGGPFAYF. The DNA of the CDR3 is TGTGCCAGCAGTGTTCAAGCGGGGGGGCCTTTTGCCTATTTT.

The sample holds a few counts of this clone. The J gene is TRBJ2-1, the V gene TRBV7-7; D gene ambiguous. The CDR3 is made up of 13 amino acids. Per germline, CDR1 SSHAT and CDR2 FNYEAQ (reference sequence). Trimming pared 4 bases from V and 10 bases from J, leaving 14 bases between. The CDR3 coding sequence is TGTGCCAGCAGCTCCAACTTAGACGGGGAGCAGTTCTTC. It specifies CASSSNLDGEQFF.

This clone was observed a handful of times. V usage is TRBV28 and J usage is TRBJ2-3; D is perhaps TRBD2 (6 bases). This CDR3 has 17 amino acids. Per the germline V gene, CDR1 is MDHEN and CDR2 is SYDVKM. The V and J ends lost 3 bases and 0 bases respectively, with 16 bases between them. As DNA, the CDR3 is TGTGCCAGCAGTTTGGGTCGGGACTGGCATAGCACAGATACGCAGTATTTT. It codes for CASSLGRDWHSTDTQYF.

This clone was observed a handful of times. J is TRBJ2-1 and V is TRBV29-1; 8 bases are shared with TRBD1. This CDR3 is built from 13 residues. Germline CDR1 is SQVTM and CDR2 is ANQGSEA. V gave up 4 bases and J gave up 6 bases; unmatched junction bases: 5. CDR3 loop: CSVGQGASNEQFF. The CDR3 DNA is TGCAGCGTTGGGCAGGGGGCAAGCAATGAGCAGTTCTTC.